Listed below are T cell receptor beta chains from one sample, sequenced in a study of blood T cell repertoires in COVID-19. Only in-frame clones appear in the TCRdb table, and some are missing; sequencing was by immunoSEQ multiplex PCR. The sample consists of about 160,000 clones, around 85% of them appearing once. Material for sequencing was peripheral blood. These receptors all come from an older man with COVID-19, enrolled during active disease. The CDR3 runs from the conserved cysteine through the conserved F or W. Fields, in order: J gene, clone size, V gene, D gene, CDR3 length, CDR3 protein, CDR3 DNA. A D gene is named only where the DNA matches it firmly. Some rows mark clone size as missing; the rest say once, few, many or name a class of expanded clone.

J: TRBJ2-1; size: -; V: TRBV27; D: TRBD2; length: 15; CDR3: CASSFLAGAVGEQFF; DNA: TGTGCCAGCAGTTTTTTAGCGGGGGCGGTCGGTGAGCAGTTCTTC
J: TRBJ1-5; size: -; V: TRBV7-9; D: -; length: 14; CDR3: CASSLATGNQPQHF; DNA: TGTGCCAGCAGCTTAGCGACGGGGAATCAGCCCCAGCATTTT
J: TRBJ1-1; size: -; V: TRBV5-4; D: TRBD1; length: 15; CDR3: CASSPPGTANTEAFF; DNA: TGTGCCAGCAGCCCACCCGGGACAGCGAACACTGAAGCTTTCTTT
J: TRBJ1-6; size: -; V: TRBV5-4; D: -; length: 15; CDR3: CASSFRTAYNSPLHF; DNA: TGTGCCAGCAGCTTTCGGACAGCTTATAATTCACCCCTCCACTTT
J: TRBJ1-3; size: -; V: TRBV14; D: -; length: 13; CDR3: CASSQELGNTIYF; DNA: TGTGCCAGCAGCCAAGAACTCGGAAACACCATATATTTT
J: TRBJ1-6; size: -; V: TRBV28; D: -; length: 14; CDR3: CASSNWGGSSPLHF; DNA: TGTGCCAGCAGCAACTGGGGGGGCAGCTCACCCCTCCACTTT
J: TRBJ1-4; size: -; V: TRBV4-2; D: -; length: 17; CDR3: CASSQDPGIGANEKLFF; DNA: TGTGCCAGCAGCCAAGATCCGGGGATCGGAGCTAATGAAAAACTGTTTTTT
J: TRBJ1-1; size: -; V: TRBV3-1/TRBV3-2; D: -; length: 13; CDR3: CASSFNRLQEAFF; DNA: TGTGCCAGCAGCTTCAACAGGCTTCAAGAAGCTTTCTTT
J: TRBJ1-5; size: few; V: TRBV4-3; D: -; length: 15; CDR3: CASSQDLQGVQPQHF; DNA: TGCGCCAGCAGCCAAGATCTACAGGGCGTTCAGCCCCAGCATTTT
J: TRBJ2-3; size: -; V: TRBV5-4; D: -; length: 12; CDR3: CASSLRDTAQYF; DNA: TGTGCCAGCAGCTTGAGGGACACCGCGCAGTATTTT
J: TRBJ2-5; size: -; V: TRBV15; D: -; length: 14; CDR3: CATSRSLYQETQYF; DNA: TGTGCCACCAGCAGGTCATTGTACCAAGAGACCCAGTACTTC
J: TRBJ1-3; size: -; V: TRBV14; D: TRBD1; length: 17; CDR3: CASSQMYRGLRGNTIYF; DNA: TGTGCCAGCAGCCAAATGTACAGGGGGCTGAGAGGAAACACCATATATTTT
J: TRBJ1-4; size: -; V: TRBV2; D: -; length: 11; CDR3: CASGAGEKLFF; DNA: TGTGCCAGCGGGGCAGGCGAAAAACTGTTTTTT
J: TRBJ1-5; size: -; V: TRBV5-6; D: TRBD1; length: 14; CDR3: CASSRGQGTQPQHF; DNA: TGTGCCAGCAGCAGGGGACAGGGGACTCAGCCCCAGCATTTT
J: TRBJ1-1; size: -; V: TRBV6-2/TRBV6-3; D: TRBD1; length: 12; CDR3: CASSLWDSQAFF; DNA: TGTGCCAGCAGTCTCTGGGACAGCCAAGCTTTCTTT
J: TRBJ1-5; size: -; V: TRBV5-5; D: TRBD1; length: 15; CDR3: CASRKDGQGGQPQHF; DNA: TGTGCCAGCAGAAAGGACGGACAGGGGGGTCAGCCCCAGCATTTT
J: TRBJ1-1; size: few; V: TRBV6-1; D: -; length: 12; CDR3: CASSEWPPEAFF; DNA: TGTGCCAGCAGTGAATGGCCCCCTGAAGCTTTCTTT
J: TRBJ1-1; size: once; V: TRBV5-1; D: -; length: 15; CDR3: CASSPIWGLNTEAFF; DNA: TGCGCCAGCAGCCCCATCTGGGGACTTAACACTGAAGCTTTCTTT
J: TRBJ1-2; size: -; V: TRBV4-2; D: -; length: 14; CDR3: CASSQEAGTYGYTF; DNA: TGTGCCAGCAGCCAAGAGGCAGGAACCTATGGCTACACCTTC
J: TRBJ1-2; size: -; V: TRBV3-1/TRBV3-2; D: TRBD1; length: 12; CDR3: CASSRQGLGYTF; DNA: TGTGCCAGCAGCCGACAGGGGTTAGGCTACACCTTC
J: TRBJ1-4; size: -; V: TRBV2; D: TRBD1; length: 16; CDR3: CASSGGTGGGNEKLFF; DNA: TGTGCCAGCAGTGGCGGGACAGGGGGTGGTAATGAAAAACTGTTTTTT
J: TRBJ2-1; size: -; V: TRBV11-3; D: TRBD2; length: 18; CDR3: CASSLGTSGSSSYNEQFF; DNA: TGTGCCAGCAGCCTCGGGACTAGCGGGTCGAGCTCCTACAATGAGCAGTTCTTC
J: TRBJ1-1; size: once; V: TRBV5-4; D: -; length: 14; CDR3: CASSAKQGYTEAFF; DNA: TGTGCCAGCAGCGCCAAACAGGGATACACTGAAGCTTTCTTT
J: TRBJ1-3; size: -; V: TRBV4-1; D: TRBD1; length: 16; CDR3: CASSQEDRDSGNTIYF; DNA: TGCGCCAGCAGCCAAGAGGACAGGGACTCTGGAAACACCATATATTTT
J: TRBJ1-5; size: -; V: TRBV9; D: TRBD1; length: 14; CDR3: CASSATGGSQPQHF; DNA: TGTGCCAGCAGCGCAACAGGGGGCAGTCAGCCCCAGCATTTT
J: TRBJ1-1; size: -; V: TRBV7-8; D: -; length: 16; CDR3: CASSPLEQGWAGEAFF; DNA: TGTGCCAGCAGCCCCCTTGAACAGGGTTGGGCTGGTGAAGCTTTCTTT